The TCR beta chain under discussion was sequenced for a study of shared clonotypes between healthy human individuals. Sequencing used immunoSEQ multiplex PCR; TCRdb keeps in-frame clones, though not all of them. This table has more than 500,000 clones, about 96% appearing once. The sample holds one count of this clone. Germline assignment: CDR1 KGHSH and CDR2 LQKENI. CDR3 length: 16 amino acids. After removal of 2 bases from V and 0 bases from J, the junction contained 3 bases not matched to a gene. This TCR came from a young woman in good health. Sequenced input: naive CD4+ T cells sorted from blood. Subset given: CD45RA+ positively selected. J is TRBJ2-4 and V is TRBV18; 8 bases agree with TRBD1. The CDR3 reads CASSPGQGIAKNIQYF. In DNA form, the CDR3 reads TGTGCCAGCTCACCAGGACAGGGAATAGCCAAAAACATTCAGTACTTC.